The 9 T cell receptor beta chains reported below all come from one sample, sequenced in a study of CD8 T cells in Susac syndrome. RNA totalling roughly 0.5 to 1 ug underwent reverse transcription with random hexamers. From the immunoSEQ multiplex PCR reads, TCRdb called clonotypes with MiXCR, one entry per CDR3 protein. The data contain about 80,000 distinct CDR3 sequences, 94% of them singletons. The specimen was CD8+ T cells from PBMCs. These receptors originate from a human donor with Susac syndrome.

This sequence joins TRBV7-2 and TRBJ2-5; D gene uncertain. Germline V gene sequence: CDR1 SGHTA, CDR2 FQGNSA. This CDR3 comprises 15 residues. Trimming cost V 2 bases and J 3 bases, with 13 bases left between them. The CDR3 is CASSLWFGPEETQYF. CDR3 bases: TGTGCCAGCAGCTTATGGTTTGGTCCTGAAGAGACCCAGTACTTC.

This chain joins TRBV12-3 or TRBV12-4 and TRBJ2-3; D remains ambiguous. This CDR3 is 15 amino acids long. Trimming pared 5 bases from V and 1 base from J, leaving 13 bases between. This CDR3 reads CASSLARRGTDTQYF. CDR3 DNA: TGTGCCAGCAGTCTGGCGAGGCGCGGCACAGATACGCAGTATTTT.

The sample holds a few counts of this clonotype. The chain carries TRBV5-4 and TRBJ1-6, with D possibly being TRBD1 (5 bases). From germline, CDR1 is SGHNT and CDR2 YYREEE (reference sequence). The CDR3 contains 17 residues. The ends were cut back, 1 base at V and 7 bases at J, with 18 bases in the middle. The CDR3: CASSLWGANVQNSPLHF. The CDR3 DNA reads TGTGCCAGCAGCTTGTGGGGCGCTAACGTTCAAAATTCACCCCTCCACTTT.

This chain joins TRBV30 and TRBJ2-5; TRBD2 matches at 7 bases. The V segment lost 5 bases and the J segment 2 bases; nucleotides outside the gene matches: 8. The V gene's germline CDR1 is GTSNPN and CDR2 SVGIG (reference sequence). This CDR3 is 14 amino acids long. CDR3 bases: TGTGCCTGGTCGGGCGGGAGAGGGCAAGAGACCCAGTACTTC. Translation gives CAWSGGRGQETQYF. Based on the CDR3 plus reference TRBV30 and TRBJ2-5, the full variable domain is SQTIHQWPATLVQPVGSPLSLECTVEGTSNPNLYWYRQAAGRGLQLLFYSVGIGQISSEVPQNLSASRPQDRQFILSSKKLLLSDSGFYLCAWSGGRGQETQYFGPGTRLLVL.

CDR3 sequence (DNA): TGCAGTGCTAGAGGACAGGGGGCAGGGGAGCAGTTCTTC. It encodes CSARGQGAGEQFF. This chain links TRBV20-1 with TRBJ2-1; 10 bases line up with TRBD1. Trimming removed 1 base from V and 10 bases from J; junction bases left unmatched: 4. The germline V gene encodes CDR1 DFQATT and CDR2 SNEGSKA (reference sequence). CDR3 length: 13 amino acids.

CDR3 in amino acids: CASGLGQGWGETQYF. The CDR3, as DNA: TGTGCTAGTGGTTTGGGTCAAGGGTGGGGAGAGACCCAGTACTTC. The rearrangement links TRBV12-5 to TRBJ2-5; D remains unclear. The CDR3 contains 15 residues. The ends were cut back, 1 base at V and 4 bases at J, with 13 bases in the middle. Germline V gene lookup returns CDR1 LGHNT and CDR2 FRNRAP.

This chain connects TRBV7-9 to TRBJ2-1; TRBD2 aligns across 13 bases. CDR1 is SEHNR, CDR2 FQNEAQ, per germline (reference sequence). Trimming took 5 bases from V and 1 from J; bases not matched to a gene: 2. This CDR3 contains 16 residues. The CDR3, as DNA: TGTGCCAGCAGCACGACTAGCGGGGGGTCCTACAATGAGCAGTTCTTC. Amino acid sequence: CASSTTSGGSYNEQFF.

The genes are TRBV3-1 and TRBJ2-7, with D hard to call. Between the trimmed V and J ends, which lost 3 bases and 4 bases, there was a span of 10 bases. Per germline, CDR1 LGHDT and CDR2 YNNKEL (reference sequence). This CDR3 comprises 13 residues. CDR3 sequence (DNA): TGTGCCAGCAGCCAGGTAGGCGTGTACGAGCAGTACTTC. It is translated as CASSQVGVYEQYF.

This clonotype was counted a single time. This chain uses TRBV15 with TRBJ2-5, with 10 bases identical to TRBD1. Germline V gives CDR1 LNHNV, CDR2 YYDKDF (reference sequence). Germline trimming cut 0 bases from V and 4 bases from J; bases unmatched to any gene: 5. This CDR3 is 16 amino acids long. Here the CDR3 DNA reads TGTGCCACCAGCAGAGAGCGAGACAGGGGGCGAGAGACCCAGTACTTC. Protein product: CATSRERDRGRETQYF.